Sequencing of this T cell receptor beta chain was carried out in a study of memory CD4+ T cells and cytomegalovirus serostatus. The CDR3 loop spans 14 amino acids. From germline, CDR1 is SGHTA and CDR2 FQGTGA. The ends lost 2 bases at V and 1 base at J; junction bases unmatched: 0. Sequencing was performed with immunoSEQ multiplex PCR; in TCRdb, only in-frame clones are kept and a portion is missing. In the table there are around 49,000 clones, about 73% of which are singletons. Findings and limits, study-wide: The CMV-associated TCR signature appears largely within the CD4+ memory repertoire. A US-trained random forest predicted CMV serostatus with median AUC roughly 0.9. Of 164 reported CMV TCRbeta sequences, 60 to 85 were found in memory CD4+ repertoires.

As regards this clone: Its specificity is not known.

The sort gate was single viable CD3+CD4+CD8-CD45RO+ cells for memory CD4+ T cells. Positive selection with CD4 microbeads enriched total CD4+ T cells. The sequence came from an adult in good health and CMV-seronegative. V gene TRBV7-3 combines with J gene TRBJ1-1; the match to TRBD1 covers 8 bases. Sequencing input: memory CD4+ T cells from blood. The CDR3 DNA reads as TGTGCCAGCAGCTTAGACAGGGGGAACACTGAAGCTTTCTTT. Protein product: CASSLDRGNTEAFF.